Shown below are 14 T cell receptor beta chains from a single sample sequenced in a study of patients and donors after allogeneic stem cell transplantation. MiXCR, run by TCRdb on the RT-PCR reads, gives a single entry per CDR3 protein. This sample has approximately 170,000 distinct CDR3 sequences, with 25% to 35% found just once. Sequencing used blood, either unsorted or a sorted T cell fraction (not recorded which). The receptors originated from a human donor who was either an allogeneic HSCT recipient or a stem cell or donor lymphocyte infusion donor (not recorded which). It is not recorded whose cells these are; they may come from a transplant donor.

In DNA form, the CDR3 reads TGCAGCCCGGGGGGTACGCAGTATTTT. Encoded protein: CSPGGTQYF. The chain has TRBV20-1 and TRBJ2-3; 7 bases are a match to TRBD2. CDR3 length: 9 residues. The V gene's germline CDR1 is DFQATT and CDR2 SNEGSKA (reference sequence).

This rearrangement joins TRBV3-1 to TRBJ2-4, with D possibly matching TRBD1 (5 bases). This CDR3 has 16 residues. Germline lookup yields CDR1 LGHDT and CDR2 YNNKEL (reference sequence). Trimming stripped 1 base from V and 7 bases from J, with 17 bases between. The CDR3 is CASSQGHPGSGNIQYF. The CDR3, as DNA: TGTGCCAGCAGCCAAGGCCACCCAGGGTCAGGTAACATTCAGTACTTC.

As for this clonotype: This clone may be a read error of a much larger clone one base away. CDR3 coding DNA: TGTGCCACCGGCAGTTTGGGACAGGGGCGTCAGCCCCAGCATTTT. It is translated as CATGSLGQGRQPQHF. The rearrangement uses TRBV15 and TRBJ1-5; the match to TRBD1 covers 10 bases. Germline V gene data show CDR1 as LNHNV and CDR2 as YYDKDF (reference sequence). The CDR3 sequence is 15 residues long.

This clonotype occurred a few times. The chain employs TRBV6-5 and TRBJ2-3; D not certain. The CDR3 consists of 15 residues. CDR1 and CDR2 from the germline V gene are MNHEY and SVGAGI. V lost 2 bases, J lost 0 bases, and 9 bases lay in between. The CDR3 DNA is TGTGCCAGCAGTTACCGAAGTCCTAGCACAGATACGCAGTATTTT. Its protein product is CASSYRSPSTDTQYF.

The V call is TRBV6-6, the J call TRBJ1-1; TRBD1 is a possible D gene (6 bases). CDR3 size: 13 residues. V lost 5 bases to trimming and J lost 5 bases, with 12 bases between them. Germline V gene data show CDR1 as MNHNY and CDR2 as SVGAGI (reference sequence). The CDR3 DNA is TGTGCCAGCAGTCCAACAGGGCGGACTGAAGCTTTCTTT. The encoded protein is CASSPTGRTEAFF.

For this clonotype: The limits of the CDR3 on the DNA are not certain, so only TCRdb's listed CDR3 is given. The gene calls are TRBV28 and TRBJ2-1. With termini counted, the CDR3 has 14 amino acids. The germline CDR1 and CDR2 sequences are MDHEN and SYDVKM. The CDR3 loop is CASSLFLLINEQFF.

This clonotype was counted only a few times. The chain joins TRBV4-1 to TRBJ1-1; TRBD1 might be the D (5 bases). V lost 3 bases and J 1 base, leaving 12 bases between the germline ends. This CDR3 is 15 amino acids long. Germline V gene lookup returns CDR1 MGHRA and CDR2 YSYEKL. The CDR3 reads CASSQGGSGNTEAFF. CDR3 in DNA: TGCGCCAGCAGCCAGGGGGGTTCAGGGAACACTGAAGCTTTCTTT.

This clonotype came up a few times. This rearrangement joins TRBV6-5 to TRBJ2-7, with no clear D. Germline V gene sequence: CDR1 MNHEY, CDR2 SVGAGI. The CDR3 extends over 14 amino acids. Trimming shortened V by 6 bases and J by 2 bases, and 14 bases separated the two germline ends. The CDR3 loop reads CASSPSDATYEQYF. The CDR3 DNA reads TGTGCCAGCAGCCCCTCCGACGCAACCTACGAGCAGTACTTC.

The chain recombines TRBV12-5 with TRBJ1-2; TRBD1 matches 7 bases. The CDR3 contains 18 residues. After removal of 3 bases from V and 1 base from J, the junction contained 14 bases not matched to a gene. Germline assignment: CDR1 LGHNT and CDR2 FRNRAP. The CDR3: CASGFTTPDRRINYGYTF. The CDR3 nucleotides read TGTGCTAGTGGTTTCACAACCCCGGACAGGCGCATTAACTATGGCTACACCTTC.

The table lists this clonotype with a few counts. The chain is built from TRBV7-2 and TRBJ2-5; 10 bases agree with TRBD2. CDR3 length: 14 residues. Germline CDR1 SGHTA, CDR2 FQGNSA. V lost 8 bases to trimming and J lost 4 bases; unmatched junction nucleotides: 7. The CDR3 bases are TGTGCCAGCTACTCTAGCGGGAGTTTAGAGACCCAGTACTTC. It specifies CASYSSGSLETQYF.

This clonotype was seen a few times. The chain couples TRBV6-5 to TRBJ1-3; the D is unclear. The CDR3 loop spans 14 amino acids. Per germline, CDR1 MNHEY and CDR2 SVGAGI. V lost 0 bases and J 2 bases, leaving 5 bases between the germline ends. This CDR3 is CASSYSETGNTIYF. The CDR3 DNA is TGTGCCAGCAGTTACTCCGAGACTGGAAACACCATATATTTT.

The chain employs TRBV20-1 and TRBJ2-7; possibly TRBD1 for D (5 bases). Trimming shortened V by 1 base and J by 5 bases, and 6 bases separated the two germline ends. The CDR3 runs 11 residues. CDR1 is DFQATT and CDR2 is SNEGSKA in the germline V gene (reference sequence). The CDR3 sequence is CSARVGHEQYF. In nucleotides, the CDR3 is TGCAGTGCTAGAGTGGGGCACGAGCAGTACTTC.

This clonotype occurred many times. V is TRBV7-9 and J is TRBJ2-1; TRBD2 matches at 8 bases. Germline loops: CDR1 SEHNR, CDR2 FQNEAQ (reference sequence). The CDR3 is 14 amino acids. The trim removed 1 base at V and 5 bases at J, leaving 1 base unmatched. This chain's CDR3 is CASSLGAGDNEQFF. The CDR3 coding sequence is TGTGCCAGCAGCTTAGGAGCGGGGGACAATGAGCAGTTCTTC. The whole variable domain, filled in from reference TRBV7-9 and TRBJ2-1, reads DTGVSQNPRHKITKRGQNVTFRCDPISEHNRLYWYRQTLGQGPEFLTYFQNEAQLEKSRLLSDRFSAERPKGSFSTLEIQRTEQGDSAMYLCASSLGAGDNEQFFGPGTRLTVL.

The sample holds many counts of this clonotype. V is TRBV7-2 and J is TRBJ1-5, with D maybe TRBD1 (6 bases). The germline gives CDR1 SGHTA, CDR2 FQGNSA. The CDR3 spans 13 residues. V gave up 5 bases and J gave up 7 bases, with 12 bases separating them. The CDR3 DNA is TGTGCCAGCAGCGAAATCAGGGGACAGCCCCAGCATTTT. Translating it yields CASSEIRGQPQHF.